These 8 T cell receptor beta chains originate from one sample sequenced in a study of PD-1 blockade in classical Hodgkin lymphoma. Every patient was affected by relapse after autologous stem cell transplantation, while exposure to brentuximab vedotin was not uniform. Sequenced by immunoSEQ multiplex PCR; TCRdb stores in-frame clones only, minus some. This sample has about 27,000 clones; about 81% occur once, and the top ten carry roughly 33%. The material was peripheral blood mononuclear cells (PBMCs), obtained before the second cycle of nivolumab. These receptors were obtained from a human donor with classical Hodgkin lymphoma.

The chain links TRBV6-6 to TRBJ2-7; D might be TRBD1 or TRBD2, each matching 7 bases. The V end lost 7 bases, the J end lost 0 bases, and 16 bases lay between the germline ends. CDR1 is MNHNY, CDR2 SVGAGI, per germline (reference sequence). This CDR3 region has 15 residues. CDR3 DNA: TGTGCCAGCAATCCAAGCGGGGACAGCTCCTACGAGCAGTACTTC. Its translation: CASNPSGDSSYEQYF.

V gene TRBV29-1 combines with J gene TRBJ1-5, with D uncertain. Germline V gives CDR1 SQVTM, CDR2 ANQGSEA. The CDR3 has 13 amino acids. V was clipped by 4 bases and J by 0 bases, with 7 bases between them. In DNA form, the CDR3 reads TGCAGCGTTGTTTCGGGTAGCAATCAGCCCCAGCATTTT. It yields the protein CSVVSGSNQPQHF.

Regarding this clone: Distinct nucleotide sequences in the sample also encode this CDR3. This chain joins TRBV30 and TRBJ1-5; D remains ambiguous. Germline loops: CDR1 GTSNPN, CDR2 SVGIG (reference sequence). V was shortened by 0 bases and J by 0 bases, with 3 bases between the two germline ends. The CDR3 is 13 amino acids. The CDR3 sequence is CAWSVDSNQPQHF. CDR3 DNA: TGTGCCTGGAGTGTTGATAGCAATCAGCCCCAGCATTTT.

In DNA, the CDR3 is TGTGCCAGCAGCTTAAAGGGAGCTAACTATGGCTACACCTTC. Its translation: CASSLKGANYGYTF. The chain couples TRBV7-2 to TRBJ1-2; D unresolved. This CDR3 spans 14 amino acids. V was shortened by 2 bases and J by 0 bases, with 7 bases between the two germline ends. Germline loops: CDR1 SGHTA, CDR2 FQGNSA. The full variable domain, with the rest looked up from reference TRBV7-2 and TRBJ1-2, is GAGVSQSPSNKVTEKGKDVELRCDPISGHTALYWYRQSLGQGLEFLIYFQGNSAPDKSGLPSDRFSAERTGGSVSTLTIQRTQQEDSAVYLCASSLKGANYGYTFGSGTRLTVV.

The table lists this clone with a few counts. This rearrangement joins TRBV6-5 to TRBJ2-5; a possible D gene is TRBD2 (7 bases). CDR3 length equals 14 residues. CDR1 and CDR2 from the germline V gene are MNHEY and SVGAGI. Trimming took 6 bases from V and 4 from J, leaving 15 bases between them. CDR3 amino acids: CASSVNGGAETQYF. CDR3 nucleotides: TGTGCCAGCAGCGTCAATGGGGGGGCAGAGACCCAGTACTTC.

The gene calls are TRBV5-1 and TRBJ1-6; D remains ambiguous. The CDR3 covers 13 residues. CDR1 and CDR2 (germline): SGHRS, YFSETQ. The V and J ends lost 4 bases and 9 bases respectively, with 11 bases between them. DNA for the CDR3: TGCGCCAGCAGCCAGGACGACGCTTCACCCCTCCACTTT. Translated, it gives CASSQDDASPLHF.

The V and J genes are TRBV7-6 and TRBJ2-2; D is tentatively TRBD1 or TRBD2 (6 bases each). The CDR3 totals 13 residues. V lost 8 bases and J 9 bases, leaving 16 bases between the germline ends. Germline V CDR1 and CDR2: SGHVS, FNYEAQ. The CDR3 spells CASGPSGARELFF. In nucleotides, the CDR3 is TGTGCCAGCGGCCCCTCGGGGGCCAGGGAGCTGTTTTTT.

The chain is built from TRBV5-6 and TRBJ1-6; D gene ambiguous. V was trimmed by 0 bases and J by 11 bases, leaving 15 bases between them. The CDR3 contains 15 residues. Germline values: CDR1 SGHDT, CDR2 YYEEEE. The CDR3, as DNA: TGTGCCAGCAGCTTGGACCTTGGCGGTAGTGCACCCCTCCACTTT. Its protein product is CASSLDLGGSAPLHF. The whole variable domain, filled in from reference TRBV5-6 and TRBJ1-6, reads DAGVTQSPTHLIKTRGQQVTLRCSPKSGHDTVSWYQQALGQGPQFIFQYYEEEERQRGNFPDRFSGHQFPNYSSELNVNALLLGDSALYLCASSLDLGGSAPLHFGNGTRLTVT.